One sample yielded the 27 T cell receptor beta chains listed below, sequenced in a study of T-cell memory formation after mild COVID-19. TCRdb passed the 5' RACE reads through MiXCR, listing each CDR3 protein once. Of 200,000 to 300,000 distinct CDR3 sequences detected, less than 20% appear once; the ten largest clones hold around 2.2%. Specimen: PBMCs or a T cell subset sorted from them (not recorded which). These receptor sequences come from an adult woman who had mild COVID-19 (a few samples of this study predate the infection). Cell type and time point are not known.

This clonotype was recorded a few times. This rearrangement joins TRBV6-6 to TRBJ1-6; D ambiguous. The CDR3 runs to 14 residues. V lost 7 bases and J lost 8, with 15 bases in between. Germline CDR1 and CDR2: MNHNY and SVGAGI (reference sequence). The CDR3 is CASTRILEDSPLHF. CDR3 sequence (DNA): TGTGCCAGCACTCGAATCCTCGAAGATTCACCCCTCCACTTT.

This clonotype was counted a few times. J is TRBJ1-5 and V is TRBV20-1, with D possibly being TRBD1 (5 bases). Trimming stripped 3 bases from V and 6 bases from J, with 15 bases between. This CDR3 region has 14 residues. Germline loops: CDR1 DFQATT, CDR2 SNEGSKA (reference sequence). The CDR3 loop reads CSASDTYGGQPQHF. DNA for the CDR3: TGCAGTGCTAGTGACACCTACGGGGGTCAGCCCCAGCATTTT.

This CDR3 is CATSRDRGSGNTIYF. In nucleotides, the CDR3 is TGTGCCACCAGCAGAGACAGGGGGTCTGGAAACACCATATATTTT. J is TRBJ1-3 and V is TRBV15; 7 nucleotides agree with TRBD1. Germline-derived CDR1 and CDR2 are LNHNV and YYDKDF (reference sequence). The CDR3 loop spans 15 amino acids. After removal of 0 bases from V and 1 base from J, the junction contained 0 bases not matched to a gene.

In this sample, this clonotype turned up a few times. The chain links TRBV5-1 to TRBJ2-1; D gene ambiguous. The CDR3 has 12 amino acids. V lost 5 bases to trimming and J lost 4 bases, with 7 bases between them. CDR1 and CDR2 from the germline V gene are SGHRS and YFSETQ. The CDR3 region has the DNA TGCGCCAGCAGGCCAGCATACAATGAGCAGTTCTTC. Translation gives CASRPAYNEQFF.

Ten or more counts support this clonotype. The rearrangement links TRBV5-1 to TRBJ2-1, with 11 bases fitting TRBD2. The CDR3 contains 18 residues. Germline V CDR1 and CDR2: SGHRS, YFSETQ. Trimming removed 3 bases from V and 0 bases from J; junction bases left unmatched: 8. This chain's CDR3 is CASSWGLAALNSYNEQFF. The CDR3 DNA reads TGCGCCAGCAGCTGGGGACTAGCGGCTCTCAACTCCTACAATGAGCAGTTCTTC.

This clonotype was detected only a few times. This chain links TRBV12-3 or TRBV12-4 with TRBJ1-5; D is possibly TRBD1 (6 bases). V was clipped by 3 bases and J by 3 bases, with 9 bases between them. CDR3 size: 14 residues. CDR3 nucleotide sequence: TGTGCCAGCAGTTTCGGGGGCTCCAATCAGCCCCAGCATTTT. This codes for CASSFGGSNQPQHF.

The rearrangement links TRBV27 to TRBJ2-7; 8 nucleotides match TRBD1. V trimming: 5 bases; J trimming: 3 bases; junction bases outside the gene matches: 15. The germline gives CDR1 MNHEY, CDR2 SMNVEV (reference sequence). This CDR3 is 17 amino acids long. The CDR3 loop is CASSPLRQGLKFYEQYF. The CDR3 nucleotides read TGTGCCAGCAGTCCCCTCCGACAGGGGCTCAAGTTCTACGAGCAGTACTTC.

V and J are TRBV15 and TRBJ1-5, with no clear D. The CDR3 covers 12 residues. Germline V gives CDR1 LNHNV, CDR2 YYDKDF (reference sequence). V lost 3 bases and J 4 bases, leaving 4 bases between the germline ends. DNA of the CDR3: TGTGCCACCAGCAGGTTTAATCAGCCCCAGCATTTT. This encodes CATSRFNQPQHF.

This clonotype was picked up a small number of times. J is TRBJ1-2 and V is TRBV4-1, with 8 positions matching TRBD1. The V gene's germline CDR1 is MGHRA and CDR2 YSYEKL. The CDR3 runs to 15 residues. The trim removed 4 bases at V and 8 bases at J, leaving 12 bases unmatched. CDR3 in amino acids: CASSPWGRGLRGYTF. The CDR3 nucleotides are TGCGCCAGCAGCCCCTGGGGCAGGGGGCTGAGAGGCTACACCTTC.

V is TRBV14 and J is TRBJ1-1; D is unclear. The CDR3 covers 12 residues. In germline, CDR1 is SGHDN, CDR2 FVKESK. The V gene lost 4 bases and the J gene lost 9 bases, with 12 bases spanning the gap. In DNA, the CDR3 is TGTGCCAGCAGCCCCGGAGGGCAAAAAGCTTTCTTT. Translating gives CASSPGGQKAFF.

The rearrangement joins TRBV11-2 to TRBJ2-3, with D perhaps TRBD1 or TRBD2 (5 bases each). The CDR3 is made up of 13 amino acids. Germline V gene sequence: CDR1 SGHAT, CDR2 FQNNGV. The V end was cut by 5 bases, the J end by 6 bases, with 12 bases between. The CDR3 coding sequence is TGTGCCAGCAGCCCGGGGCCGGGGGATACGCAGTATTTT. Its protein is CASSPGPGDTQYF.

This clonotype came up a few times. As DNA, the CDR3 is TGTGCCAGCGAGAGTAGGTCTGAAGCTTTCTTT. This sequence encodes CASESRSEAFF. This chain joins TRBV6-6 and TRBJ1-1; D is unresolved. The CDR3 spans 11 residues. V lost 8 bases, J lost 6 bases, and 10 bases lay in between. CDR1 is MNHNY and CDR2 is SVGAGI in the germline V gene (reference sequence).

The chain recombines TRBV7-2 with TRBJ2-3; D may match TRBD1 or TRBD2 (5 bases each). The V end was cut by 2 bases, the J end by 6 bases, with 12 bases between. From germline, CDR1 is SGHTA and CDR2 FQGNSA. The CDR3 consists of 14 residues. The CDR3 region is CASSLTSWGDTQYF. CDR3 nucleotide sequence: TGTGCCAGCAGCTTAACGAGTTGGGGGGATACGCAGTATTTT.

V is TRBV7-8 and J is TRBJ2-3; D possibly corresponds to TRBD2 (6 bases). Germline assignment: CDR1 SGHVS and CDR2 FQNEAQ. Trimming cost V 4 bases and J 8 bases, with 13 bases left between them. The CDR3 is made up of 13 amino acids. CDR3 DNA sequence: TGTGCCAGCAGCTACACAATGGAGGGTACGCAGTATTTT. Translating it yields CASSYTMEGTQYF.

This clonotype was seen at least ten times. This chain connects TRBV24-1 to TRBJ2-3, with TRBD2 as a possible D gene (6 bases). Germline CDR1 is KGHDR and CDR2 is SFDVKD. V shed 9 bases and J shed 0 bases, with 24 bases lying between them. CDR3 length: 18 residues. The CDR3 nucleotides are TGTGCCACCTCAAATGGTGGCGGCGCAGGGACTAGCACAGATACGCAGTATTTT. As protein: CATSNGGGAGTSTDTQYF.

This chain uses TRBV20-1 with TRBJ2-3; D gene uncertain. V was clipped by 0 bases and J by 4 bases, with 14 bases between them. Looked up from germline, CDR1 is DFQATT and CDR2 is SNEGSKA (reference sequence). CDR3 length: 15 residues. CDR3 loop: CSARDVKRLADTQYF. For the CDR3, the DNA is TGCAGTGCTAGAGATGTTAAGCGTTTAGCAGATACGCAGTATTTT.

This clonotype was detected only a few times. The chain carries TRBV7-2 and TRBJ2-7; D is uncertain. The CDR3 runs 13 residues. CDR1 is SGHTA and CDR2 is FQGNSA in the germline V gene. V lost 4 bases and J 5 bases, leaving 12 bases between the germline ends. CDR3 sequence reads: CASSSLVVHEQYF. CDR3 bases: TGTGCCAGCAGCTCGCTAGTCGTCCACGAGCAGTACTTC.

The CDR3 DNA sequence: TGTGCCACCAGTGACCCCCCAGGGGGAGACTCTGGGGCCAACGTCCTGACTTTC. Its protein is CATSDPPGGDSGANVLTF. The chain uses TRBV24-1 and TRBJ2-6; 7 nucleotides agree with TRBD1. V shed 4 bases, J shed 0 bases, and the junction held 8 bases outside the gene matches. Germline CDR1 reads KGHDR; CDR2 reads SFDVKD. The CDR3 runs 18 residues.

The genes are TRBV7-9 and TRBJ2-5; D not resolved. V shed 1 base and J shed 0 bases, with 9 bases lying between them. Germline values: CDR1 SEHNR, CDR2 FQNEAQ (reference sequence). The CDR3 totals 15 residues. Here the CDR3 reads CASSLVGGYQETQYF. CDR3 sequence (DNA): TGTGCCAGCAGCTTAGTCGGCGGATACCAAGAGACCCAGTACTTC.

This clonotype has a handful of counts. The chain links TRBV25-1 to TRBJ1-1; a weak D match, TRBD1 (6 bases). Germline V gives CDR1 MGHDK, CDR2 SYGVNS. V gave up 4 bases and J gave up 0 bases, with 12 bases separating them. The CDR3 consists of 15 residues. The CDR3 DNA is TGTGCCAGCAGTGCTAGGACAGTGGTGAACACTGAAGCTTTCTTT. Amino acid sequence: CASSARTVVNTEAFF.

This clonotype was counted only a few times. V and J are TRBV20-1 and TRBJ1-2; tentative D call: TRBD1 (5 bases). Deletions cut 6 bases from V and 0 bases from J, with 14 bases between. This CDR3 is 14 amino acids long. Germline V gene sequence: CDR1 DFQATT, CDR2 SNEGSKA (reference sequence). CDR3 nucleotide sequence: TGCAGTGCCCTGAGGGGAGATCCTAACTATGGCTACACCTTC. The encoded protein is CSALRGDPNYGYTF.

This clonotype occurred a few times. The V gene is TRBV10-3, the J gene TRBJ2-7; D is possibly TRBD1 (7 bases). Germline CDR1 is ENHRY and CDR2 is SYGVKD. The length of the CDR3 is 15 residues. Trimming left V 6 bases short and J 0 bases short, with 15 bases between. CDR3 nucleotide sequence: TGTGCCATCAGCGGAGGGGGCAACCACTCCTACGAGCAGTACTTC. Its translation: CAISGGGNHSYEQYF.

V and J are TRBV15 and TRBJ2-1; TRBD2 aligns across 10 bases. Trimming at V came to 3 bases and at J to 7 bases, leaving 9 bases not matched to a gene. Germline V gene sequence: CDR1 LNHNV, CDR2 YYDKDF (reference sequence). The CDR3 length is 16 residues. CDR3 DNA: TGTGCCACCAGCAGCGTGCTAGCGGGAGATCCAAATGAGCAGTTCTTC. Translation gives CATSSVLAGDPNEQFF.

The chain uses TRBV20-1 and TRBJ1-5; no clear D gene. Germline V gene sequence: CDR1 DFQATT, CDR2 SNEGSKA (reference sequence). The CDR3 length is 16 residues. V was pared by 5 bases and J by 0 bases, with 17 bases between. The CDR3, as DNA: TGCAGTGCTGCCCGGGCGGGGAGTAATAGCAATCAGCCCCAGCATTTT. Residues: CSAARAGSNSNQPQHF.

This chain joins TRBV3-1 and TRBJ1-1, with D possibly TRBD1 on 5 matching bases. CDR3 size: 16 residues. Germline V gene data show CDR1 as LGHDT and CDR2 as YNNKEL (reference sequence). Trimming took 0 bases from V and 0 from J, leaving 11 bases between them. This CDR3 is CASSQEDRKLNTEAFF. For the CDR3, the DNA is TGTGCCAGCAGCCAAGAAGACAGAAAATTGAACACTGAAGCTTTCTTT. Based on the CDR3 plus reference TRBV3-1 and TRBJ1-1, the full variable domain is DTAVSQTPKYLVTQMGNDKSIKCEQNLGHDTMYWYKQDSKKFLKIMFSYNNKELIINETVPNRFSPKSPDKAHLNLHINSLELGDSAVYFCASSQEDRKLNTEAFFGQGTRLTVV.

This clonotype was detected many times. V is TRBV7-6 and J is TRBJ2-3; D unclear. CDR3 length: 15 amino acids. The V and J ends lost 5 bases and 0 bases respectively, with 12 bases between them. From germline, CDR1 is SGHVS and CDR2 FNYEAQ. This chain's CDR3 is CASSPGHSSTDTQYF. CDR3 nucleotide sequence: TGTGCCAGCAGCCCCGGGCATTCTAGCACAGATACGCAGTATTTT.

J is TRBJ2-2 and V is TRBV4-2; 13 bases are a match to TRBD2. This CDR3 spans 16 amino acids. V gave up 6 bases and J gave up 4 bases; unmatched junction bases: 5. Germline lookup yields CDR1 LGHNA and CDR2 YNFKEQ. The CDR3 DNA follows: TGTGCCAGCAGACTAGCGGGAGGGTCCTCCACCGGGGAGCTGTTTTTT. Its protein is CASRLAGGSSTGELFF.